Described below is a single T cell receptor (beta chain) sequence and its context. There is no known antigen for this receptor. The record has no base qualities; no much larger clone is one base away. This record belongs to a study of blood T cell repertoires in COVID-19 (dated by TCRdb to 2020 to 2022). In the study overall: Samples from collaborators originated in the United States, Italy and Spain and spanned both the acute and convalescent phases of COVID-19. The prospective study material was composed of cDNA or gDNA derived from T cells, B-cell-depleted T cells, or PBMCs. Subjects who had been exposed to COVID-19, were actively infected with it, or had recovered from it provided the deeply sampled blood TCRbeta repertoires that made up the dataset. The repertoires were released in a freely available public database intended as a resource for research on the immune response to SARS-CoV-2. Samples came from the ongoing ImmuneRACE study (first 160 participants) plus 1,254 subjects from 6 global collaborators. The sample metadata nearly always contained a de-identified subject ID, COVID-19 status, age in years and sex. Where HLA class I and class II types were available, the types were taken from metadata supplied by the sample provider, not from assay-based typing. Findings and caveats that apply to the study as a whole: The amount of clinical and demographic metadata varied by source and participant and was provided uncurated.

Compared with germline, V lacks 1 base and J lacks 1 base; bases without a gene match: 3. CDR1 and CDR2 are read off the germline V gene as SGHAT and FQNNGV. From the cysteine through the phenylalanine, the CDR3 covers 16 amino acids. Here the CDR3 DNA is all that survives: 48 bases in frame from base 1. TCRbeta CDR3 regions were amplified from genomic DNA using the immunoSEQ Assay, a bias-controlled multiplex PCR. As for how the authors treated the data: Nucleated cell counts per sample were estimated from amplification of reference gene primers within the assay. To quantify the absolute abundance of each unique TCRbeta CDR3 rearrangement, sequence reads were collapsed and filtered. For each sample, productive Simpson clonality was calculated as the square root of Simpson's diversity index over productive rearrangements. Held by TCRdb, this immuneACCESS table contains in-frame sequences only and omits some clones. Under half of the omission traces to an unresolved V gene where checked; the cause of the rest is unknown. That table gives V, J and clone size, and the DNA gave D and trimming. Counted in this sample were 140,000 to 150,000 clones; approximately 82% of them appeared once. The biggest ten clones account for roughly a tenth of the sample.

Each collaborating institution followed its own protocols to collect whole blood in K2EDTA tubes. Collaborator samples were shipped for TCRbeta analysis as frozen whole blood, isolated PBMCs, or DNA extracted from either sample type. The sequenced sample was peripheral blood. The clonotype comes from a man aged 55-75 years with active or convalescent COVID-19. The chain uses TRBV11-2 and TRBJ1-5, and 8 junction bases match TRBD1. CDR3 region: CASSLGDRGSNQPQHF. The DNA sequence is TGTGCCAGCAGCTTAGGTGACAGGGGCAGCAATCAGCCCCAGCATTTT.